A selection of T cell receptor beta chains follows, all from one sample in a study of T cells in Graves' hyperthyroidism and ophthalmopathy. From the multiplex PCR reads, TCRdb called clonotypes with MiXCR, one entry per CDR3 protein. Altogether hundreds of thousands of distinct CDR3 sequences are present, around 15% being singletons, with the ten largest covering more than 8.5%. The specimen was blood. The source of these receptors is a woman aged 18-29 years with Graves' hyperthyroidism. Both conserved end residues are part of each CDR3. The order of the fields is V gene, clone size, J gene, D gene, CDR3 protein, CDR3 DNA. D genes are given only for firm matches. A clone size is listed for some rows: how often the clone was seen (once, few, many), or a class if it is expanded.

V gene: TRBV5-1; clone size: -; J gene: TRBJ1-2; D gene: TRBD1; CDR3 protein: CASSFDGTGYGYTF; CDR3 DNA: TGCGCCAGCAGCTTTGACGGGACAGGTTATGGCTACACCTTC
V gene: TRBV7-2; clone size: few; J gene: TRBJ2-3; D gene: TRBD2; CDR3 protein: CASRSGRLGDTQYF; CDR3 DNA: TGTGCCAGCCGTAGCGGGAGATTAGGGGATACGCAGTATTTT
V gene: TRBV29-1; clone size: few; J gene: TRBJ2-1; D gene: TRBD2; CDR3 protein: CSAEGLAGVNEQFF; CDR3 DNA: TGCAGCGCCGAGGGGTTAGCGGGGGTCAATGAGCAGTTCTTC
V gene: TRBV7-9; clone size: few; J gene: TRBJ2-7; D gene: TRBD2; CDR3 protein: CASSSGTSGIEQYF; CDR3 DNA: TGTGCCAGCAGTTCCGGGACTAGCGGGATTGAGCAGTACTTC
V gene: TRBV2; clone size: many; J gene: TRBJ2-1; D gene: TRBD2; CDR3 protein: CASSPNPLIYQRDYNEQFF; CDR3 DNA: TGTGCCAGCAGCCCGAATCCCCTCATATACCAGCGGGATTACAATGAGCAGTTCTTC
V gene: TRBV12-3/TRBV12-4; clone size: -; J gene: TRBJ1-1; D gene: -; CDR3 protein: CASTLQFGGGNTEAFF; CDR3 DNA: TGTGCCAGCACCCTTCAATTTGGGGGGGGGAACACTGAAGCTTTCTTT
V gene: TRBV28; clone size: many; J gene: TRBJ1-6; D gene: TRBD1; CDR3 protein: CASNMGTAGTPLHF; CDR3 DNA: TGTGCCAGCAACATGGGGACAGCCGGGACGCCCCTCCACTTT
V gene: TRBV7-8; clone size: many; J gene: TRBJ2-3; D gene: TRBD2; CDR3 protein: CASSLEGSGRWDTQYF; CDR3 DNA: TGTGCCAGCAGCTTAGAAGGTAGCGGGAGGTGGGATACGCAGTATTTT
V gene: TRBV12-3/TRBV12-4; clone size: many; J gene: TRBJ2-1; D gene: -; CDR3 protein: CASSTSTNEQFF; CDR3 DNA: TGTGCCAGCAGTACCTCCACCAATGAGCAGTTCTTC
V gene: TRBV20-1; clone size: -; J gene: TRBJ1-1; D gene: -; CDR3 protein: CSARDGGLIGRDGVYTEAFF; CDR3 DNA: TGCAGTGCTAGAGATGGGGGGTTGATAGGCAGGGATGGAGTCTACACTGAAGCTTTCTTT
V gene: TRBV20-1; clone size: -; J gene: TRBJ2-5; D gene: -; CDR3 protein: CSASRRGGGEETQYF; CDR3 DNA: TGCAGTGCTAGCCGGAGGGGAGGGGGAGAAGAGACCCAGTACTTC
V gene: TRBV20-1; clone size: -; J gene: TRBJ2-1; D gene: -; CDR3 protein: CSARGRLEQGNEQFF; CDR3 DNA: TGCAGTGCTAGAGGACGGCTAGAGCAGGGGAATGAGCAGTTCTTC
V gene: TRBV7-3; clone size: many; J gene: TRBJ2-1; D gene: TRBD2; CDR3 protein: CASSPSGSAVVDEQFF; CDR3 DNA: TGTGCCAGCAGCCCAAGCGGGAGCGCTGTGGTAGATGAGCAGTTCTTC
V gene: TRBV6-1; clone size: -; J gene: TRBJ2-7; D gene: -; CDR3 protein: CASSAGPEEQYF; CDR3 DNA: TGTGCCAGCAGCGCCGGGCCCGAAGAGCAGTACTTC
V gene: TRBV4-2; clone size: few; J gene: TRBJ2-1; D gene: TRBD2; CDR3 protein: CASSQAFGGSLHEQFF; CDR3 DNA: TGTGCCAGCAGCCAAGCTTTCGGCGGGAGTCTCCATGAGCAGTTCTTC
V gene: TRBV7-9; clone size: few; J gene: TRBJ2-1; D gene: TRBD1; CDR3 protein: CASSLAWDRGFGSSYNEQFF; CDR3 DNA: TGTGCCAGCAGCTTAGCATGGGACAGGGGTTTCGGTAGCTCCTACAATGAGCAGTTCTTC
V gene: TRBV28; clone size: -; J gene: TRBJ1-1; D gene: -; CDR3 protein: CASSLNLEPAFF; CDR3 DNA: TGTGCCAGCAGTTTAAACTTGGAACCAGCTTTCTTT
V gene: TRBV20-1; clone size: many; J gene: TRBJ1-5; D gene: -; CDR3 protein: CSGTAGGRNQPQHF; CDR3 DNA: TGCAGTGGTACAGCTGGGGGACGAAATCAGCCCCAGCATTTT
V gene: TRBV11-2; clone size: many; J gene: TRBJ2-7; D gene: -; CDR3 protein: CASNTIGYEQYF; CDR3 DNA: TGTGCCAGCAACACTATCGGGTACGAGCAGTACTTC
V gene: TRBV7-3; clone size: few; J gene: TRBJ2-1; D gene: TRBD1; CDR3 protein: CASSLGQGARNEQFF; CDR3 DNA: TGTGCCAGCAGCTTAGGACAGGGGGCGAGGAATGAGCAGTTCTTC
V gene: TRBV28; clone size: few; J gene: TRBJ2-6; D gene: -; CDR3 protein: CASSRLLSGANVLTF; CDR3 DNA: TGTGCCAGCAGTCGACTACTCTCTGGGGCCAACGTCCTGACTTTC
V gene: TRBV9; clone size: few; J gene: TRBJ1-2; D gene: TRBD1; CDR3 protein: CASSAPGQGANGYTF; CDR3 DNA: TGTGCCAGCAGCGCCCCGGGACAGGGGGCAAATGGCTACACCTTC
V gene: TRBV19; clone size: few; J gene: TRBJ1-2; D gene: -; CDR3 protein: CASRHRDNYGYTF; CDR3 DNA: TGTGCCAGTAGACACAGGGATAACTATGGCTACACCTTC
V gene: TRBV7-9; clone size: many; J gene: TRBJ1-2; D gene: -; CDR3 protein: CASSLEGSSLDYGYTF; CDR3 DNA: TGTGCCAGCAGCTTAGAAGGCAGCTCATTGGACTATGGCTACACCTTC
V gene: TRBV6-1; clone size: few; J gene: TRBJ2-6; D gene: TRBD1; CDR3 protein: CASRNTGATGANVLTF; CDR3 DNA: TGTGCCAGCAGGAATACAGGGGCAACTGGGGCCAACGTCCTGACTTTC
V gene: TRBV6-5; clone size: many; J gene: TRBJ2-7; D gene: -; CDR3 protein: CASSYTAPTAHWGEQYF; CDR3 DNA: TGTGCCAGCAGTTACACGGCGCCGACCGCTCACTGGGGCGAGCAGTACTTC